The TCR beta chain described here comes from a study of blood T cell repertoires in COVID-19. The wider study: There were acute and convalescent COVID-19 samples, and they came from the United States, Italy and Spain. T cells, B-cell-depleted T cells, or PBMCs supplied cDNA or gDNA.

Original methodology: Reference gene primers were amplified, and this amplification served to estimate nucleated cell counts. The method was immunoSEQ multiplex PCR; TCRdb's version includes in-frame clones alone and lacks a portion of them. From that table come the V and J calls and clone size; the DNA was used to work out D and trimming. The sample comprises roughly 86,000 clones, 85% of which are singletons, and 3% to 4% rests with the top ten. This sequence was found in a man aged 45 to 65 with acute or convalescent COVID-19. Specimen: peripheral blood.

The CDR3 region is CASSLGVEYEQYF. For the CDR3, the DNA is TGTGCCAGCAGCTTAGGGGTGGAGTACGAGCAGTACTTC. The rearrangement links TRBV11-2 to TRBJ2-7; D remains unclear. V lost 1 base, J lost 4 bases, and 8 bases lay in between. The CDR3 extends over 13 amino acids. Germline V gene sequence: CDR1 SGHAT, CDR2 FQNNGV.